Listed here are 27 T cell receptor beta chains from one sample, sequenced in a study of post-analysis software for immune sequencing data. Libraries were made from TCR beta cDNA, and they carried unique molecular identifiers. TCRdb redid the calling of the PCR reads with MiXCR, one entry per CDR3 protein. The data contain about 770,000 distinct CDR3 sequences, 46% of them singletons. The antigens of these receptors remain unknown. Findings of the study overall: Controls had lower frequencies than patients of roughly five TRBV segments, which included TRBV5-6, TRBV5-1 and TRBV20-1.

The sequencing input was blood. These receptors were collected from a girl under 18 with multiple sclerosis.

The chain has TRBV11-3 and TRBJ2-1; the D call may be TRBD1 or TRBD2 (6 bases each). CDR3 length equals 14 residues. The germline V gene has CDR1 SGHNT and CDR2 YENEEA. Between the trimmed V and J ends, which lost 8 bases and 4 bases, there was a span of 15 bases. CDR3 bases: TGTGCCAGCGCCCAAGGGGGGATGTACAATGAGCAGTTCTTC. This translates into CASAQGGMYNEQFF.

This clonotype appeared a single time. The gene calls are TRBV29-1 and TRBJ2-5, with 7 bases identical to TRBD1. This CDR3 has 14 amino acids. J was trimmed by 1 base and V by 4 bases; bases with no gene match: 6. Germline CDR1 SQVTM, CDR2 ANQGSEA. The CDR3 sequence: CSVVFRQGQETQYF. In DNA, the CDR3 is TGCAGCGTTGTGTTCCGACAGGGCCAAGAGACCCAGTACTTC.

About this clonotype: A much larger clone is a single base away; this may be a read error. This rearrangement joins TRBV5-4 to TRBJ2-6, with 8 bases lining up with TRBD2. The CDR3 sequence is 14 residues long. CDR1 and CDR2 (germline): SGHNT, YYREEE (reference sequence). CDR3: CASSPPGGDNVRTF. The CDR3 DNA follows: TGTGCCAGCAGCCCCCCCGGGGGGGACAACGTCCGGACTTTC.

J is TRBJ2-1 and V is TRBV7-2; the match to TRBD1 covers 7 bases. The germline V gene encodes CDR1 SGHTA and CDR2 FQGNSA. V was pared by 2 bases and J by 4 bases, with 5 bases of the junction left unmatched. This CDR3 spans 15 amino acids. CDR3 residues: CASSLKGGYYNEQFF. DNA of the CDR3: TGTGCCAGCAGCTTAAAAGGGGGCTATTACAATGAGCAGTTCTTC.

This clonotype was observed at least ten times. This chain uses TRBV5-1 with TRBJ2-3; TRBD1 or TRBD2 may be the D gene (5 bases each). Germline loops: CDR1 SGHRS, CDR2 YFSETQ. V gave up 4 bases and J gave up 5 bases, with 8 bases separating them. This CDR3 has 12 residues. Written as DNA, the CDR3 is TGCGCCAGCAGCGAGGGGCTAGATACGCAGTATTTT. Its translation is CASSEGLDTQYF.

V is TRBV7-2 and J is TRBJ2-7; D is perhaps TRBD1 (5 bases). V lost 5 bases to trimming and J lost 1 base, with 15 bases between them. Germline lookup yields CDR1 SGHTA and CDR2 FQGNSA. The CDR3 has 15 amino acids. The CDR3 here is CASSQSRQISYEQYF. The CDR3, as DNA: TGTGCCAGCAGCCAGAGTAGACAGATATCCTACGAGCAGTACTTC.

V gene TRBV4-3 combines with J gene TRBJ2-7, with 7 bases matching TRBD1. There are 15 residues in the CDR3. The V gene end was trimmed by 3 bases and the J gene end by 3 bases; junction bases not matched to a gene: 8. Germline V gene lookup returns CDR1 LGHNA and CDR2 YSLEER. The CDR3 bases are TGCGCCAGCAGCCATAGGCGGACAGGCCTCTACGAGCAGTACTTC. It encodes CASSHRRTGLYEQYF.

This clonotype was seen more than once but under ten times. The chain carries TRBV4-2 and TRBJ1-6, with TRBD1 identical over 8 bases. This CDR3 comprises 14 residues. V lost 4 bases and J lost 8; bases outside the gene matches: 4. Germline CDR1 reads LGHNA; CDR2 reads YNFKEQ. CDR3 sequence reads: CASSLGTGHSPLHF. CDR3 nucleotide sequence: TGTGCCAGCAGCCTCGGGACAGGCCATTCACCCCTCCACTTT.

The gene calls are TRBV20-1 and TRBJ2-1; D is unclear. V gave up 3 bases and J gave up 9 bases, with 15 bases separating them. This CDR3 is 13 amino acids long. Germline V CDR1 and CDR2: DFQATT, SNEGSKA (reference sequence). CDR3 DNA: TGCAGTGCTAGTCATGGGGAATTGGGTGAGCAGTTCTTC. It is translated as CSASHGELGEQFF.

Concerning this clonotype itself: A clone one base away is much larger, so this may be a read error. CDR3 loop: CASSLDRTHNEQFF. CDR3 nucleotide sequence: TGTGCCAGCAGCTTAGACAGGACACACAATGAGCAGTTCTTC. The chain joins TRBV7-2 to TRBJ2-1; TRBD1 might be the D (5 bases). Germline-derived CDR1 and CDR2 are SGHTA and FQGNSA. The CDR3 loop spans 14 amino acids. The ends were cut back, 1 base at V and 5 bases at J, with 9 bases in the middle.

V usage is TRBV4-2 and J usage is TRBJ2-3; TRBD2 aligns across 8 bases. The ends lost 0 bases at V and 2 bases at J; junction bases unmatched: 10. The CDR3 has 18 residues. Germline assignment: CDR1 LGHNA and CDR2 YNFKEQ. CDR3 nucleotides: TGTGCCAGCAGCCAAGATCCCCCGACTAGCGAAGCCACAGATACGCAGTATTTT. It encodes CASSQDPPTSEATDTQYF.

The chain recombines TRBV11-3 with TRBJ2-1, with a possible D match to TRBD2 (6 bases). CDR3 size: 16 residues. V lost 4 bases and J lost 6, with 19 bases in between. CDR1 is SGHNT and CDR2 is YENEEA in the germline V gene. The CDR3 loop reads CASSSTSMGVFNEQFF. CDR3 sequence (DNA): TGTGCCAGCAGCTCCACTAGCATGGGGGTGTTCAATGAGCAGTTCTTC. The whole variable domain, filled in from reference TRBV11-3 and TRBJ2-1, reads EAGVVQSPRYKIIEKKQPVAFWCNPISGHNTLYWYLQNLGQGPELLIRYENEEAVDDSQLPKDRFSAERLKGVDSTLKIQPAELGDSAVYLCASSSTSMGVFNEQFFGPGTRLTVL.

This clonotype showed up just a few times. The chain links TRBV20-1 to TRBJ2-7; 7 bases fit TRBD1. V lost 3 bases and J lost 3; bases outside the gene matches: 5. Per the germline V gene, CDR1 is DFQATT and CDR2 is SNEGSKA (reference sequence). The CDR3 sequence is 13 residues long. The CDR3 coding sequence is TGCAGTGCTAGGGGGACAGAGAACTACGAGCAGTACTTC. It translates to CSARGTENYEQYF.

The chain uses TRBV15 and TRBJ2-1, with 10 bases that match TRBD2. The V and J ends lost 3 bases and 8 bases, in that order; junction bases with no gene match: 4. The CDR3 has 14 residues. Germline V gives CDR1 LNHNV, CDR2 YYDKDF (reference sequence). Here the CDR3 reads CATSRASGRYEQFF. CDR3 bases: TGTGCCACCAGCAGGGCTAGCGGGAGATATGAGCAGTTCTTC. Using reference TRBV15 and TRBJ2-1 for the parts outside the CDR3, the full variable domain is DAMVIQNPRYQVTQFGKPVTLSCSQTLNHNVMYWYQQKSSQAPKLLFHYYDKDFNNEADTPDNFQSRRPNTSFCFLDIRSPGLGDTAMYLCATSRASGRYEQFFGPGTRLTVL.

This clonotype was counted a few times. This chain connects TRBV10-2 to TRBJ1-2, with 11 bases lining up with TRBD1. The CDR3 loop spans 14 amino acids. Germline lookup yields CDR1 WSHSY and CDR2 SAAADI. The J segment lost 7 bases and the V segment lost 3 bases, leaving 4 bases of the junction unmatched. The CDR3 bases are TGCGCCAGCAGTGATTTGGGACAGGGGGTTGGCTACACCTTC. This translates into CASSDLGQGVGYTF.

The J gene is TRBJ1-2, the V gene TRBV7-9; D not resolved. The germline V gene encodes CDR1 SEHNR and CDR2 FQNEAQ (reference sequence). The CDR3 contains 14 residues. The V end lost 5 bases, the J end lost 0 bases, and 10 bases lay between the germline ends. Written as DNA, the CDR3 is TGTGCCAGCAGCCTTCTGAGAGCTAACTATGGCTACACCTTC. This codes for CASSLLRANYGYTF. The full variable domain, rest sourced from reference TRBV7-9 and TRBJ1-2, is DTGVSQNPRHKITKRGQNVTFRCDPISEHNRLYWYRQTLGQGPEFLTYFQNEAQLEKSRLLSDRFSAERPKGSFSTLEIQRTEQGDSAMYLCASSLLRANYGYTFGSGTRLTVV.

This clonotype occurred a few times. J is TRBJ2-7 and V is TRBV7-2; D might be TRBD1 or TRBD2, each matching 5 bases. The V gene lost 8 bases and the J gene lost 2 bases, with 13 bases spanning the gap. Per germline, CDR1 SGHTA and CDR2 FQGNSA. CDR3 length equals 13 residues. Written as DNA, the CDR3 is TGTGCCAGCTCAAATGGGGGTACCTACGAGCAGTACTTC. Its protein is CASSNGGTYEQYF.

This chain connects TRBV12-5 to TRBJ2-1, with D perhaps matching TRBD1 (6 bases). V was pared by 3 bases and J by 15 bases, with 18 bases between. Germline V gives CDR1 LGHNT, CDR2 FRNRAP. The CDR3 runs to 13 residues. The CDR3 nucleotides read TGTGCTAGTGGTTTCTCACAGGGCAGGGATCGGTTCTTC. It specifies CASGFSQGRDRFF.

This chain connects TRBV6-2 or TRBV6-3 to TRBJ1-2; D possibly corresponds to TRBD1 (5 bases). The CDR3 covers 15 residues. Germline values: CDR1 MNHEY, CDR2 SVGEGT. The ends were cut back, 8 bases at V and 4 bases at J, with 20 bases in the middle. For the CDR3, the DNA is TGTGCCAGCCTGGGGCGGCGGACCCTCCTCTATGGCTACACCTTC. Translation gives CASLGRRTLLYGYTF.

This clonotype has a handful of counts. The gene calls are TRBV29-1 and TRBJ1-2; D not certain. The CDR3 extends over 12 amino acids. Germline assignment: CDR1 SQVTM and CDR2 ANQGSEA. V gave up 2 bases and J gave up 4 bases, with 8 bases separating them. Here the CDR3 reads CSVERQFYGYTF. Written as DNA, the CDR3 is TGCAGCGTTGAAAGGCAGTTCTATGGCTACACCTTC. Variable domain in full (rest from reference TRBV29-1 and TRBJ1-2): SAVISQKPSRDICQRGTSLTIQCQVDSQVTMMFWYRQQPGQSLTLIATANQGSEATYESGFVIDKFPISRPNLTFSTLTVSNMSPEDSSIYLCSVERQFYGYTFGSGTRLTVV.

DNA for the CDR3: TGTGCCAGCAGTTGGCGCAGAACCAATGAGCAGTTCTTC. Translating gives CASSWRRTNEQFF. The rearrangement uses TRBV27 and TRBJ2-1, with D hard to call. CDR1 and CDR2 from the germline V gene are MNHEY and SMNVEV (reference sequence). V lost 4 bases and J lost 6, with 10 bases in between. CDR3 length: 13 residues.

This clonotype was picked up one time. V is TRBV15 and J is TRBJ2-1, with 8 positions matching TRBD1. The CDR3 totals 15 residues. Trimming at V came to 3 bases and at J to 2 bases, leaving 3 bases not matched to a gene. The V gene's germline CDR1 is LNHNV and CDR2 YYDKDF (reference sequence). The CDR3 sequence is CATSSTRGPYNEQFF. The CDR3 nucleotides are TGTGCCACCAGCAGCACCAGGGGGCCCTACAATGAGCAGTTCTTC.

The V call is TRBV6-6, the J call TRBJ1-1, with TRBD1 as a possible D gene (6 bases). This CDR3 comprises 17 residues. Trimming left V 0 bases short and J 0 bases short, with 14 bases between. CDR1 and CDR2 (germline): MNHNY, SVGAGI (reference sequence). The CDR3 loop reads CASSYSSDRPMNTEAFF. The CDR3 DNA reads as TGTGCCAGCAGTTACTCCAGCGACAGGCCAATGAACACTGAAGCTTTCTTT.

The chain combines TRBV12-3 or TRBV12-4 with TRBJ1-2, with D possibly matching TRBD1 (6 bases). The CDR3 totals 14 residues. Trimming took off 4 bases at V and 4 bases at J, with 13 bases between the two ends. DNA of the CDR3: TGTGCCAGCAGTTCACAGGGTTTAGGCTATGGCTACACCTTC. Its translation is CASSSQGLGYGYTF.

The chain has TRBV6-5 and TRBJ1-2, with D maybe TRBD1 (5 bases). This CDR3 region has 19 residues. The V gene's germline CDR1 is MNHEY and CDR2 SVGAGI. V shed 0 bases and J shed 0 bases, with 20 bases lying between them. The CDR3 nucleotides are TGTGCCAGCAGTTACTCGTTTAGGTTCAGGGTTCTAGCTAACTATGGCTACACCTTC. Translation gives CASSYSFRFRVLANYGYTF.

The rearrangement links TRBV6-6 to TRBJ2-7, with a weak D call TRBD2 (6 bases). Germline V gene sequence: CDR1 MNHNY, CDR2 SVGAGI (reference sequence). CDR3 length equals 14 residues. Trimming cost V 11 bases and J 0 bases, with 17 bases left between them. CDR3 amino acids: CACSRGLSSYEQYF. As DNA, the CDR3 is TGTGCCTGCTCCCGGGGACTTAGCTCCTACGAGCAGTACTTC.

This clonotype was counted between two and nine times. The chain uses TRBV20-1 and TRBJ1-2, with 8 bases lining up with TRBD1. From germline, CDR1 is DFQATT and CDR2 SNEGSKA (reference sequence). The CDR3 is 14 residues long. J was trimmed by 3 bases and V by 2 bases; bases with no gene match: 5. For the CDR3, the DNA is TGCAGTGCTAGACGGTCGGGACAGGACTATGGCTACACCTTC. It yields the protein CSARRSGQDYGYTF.